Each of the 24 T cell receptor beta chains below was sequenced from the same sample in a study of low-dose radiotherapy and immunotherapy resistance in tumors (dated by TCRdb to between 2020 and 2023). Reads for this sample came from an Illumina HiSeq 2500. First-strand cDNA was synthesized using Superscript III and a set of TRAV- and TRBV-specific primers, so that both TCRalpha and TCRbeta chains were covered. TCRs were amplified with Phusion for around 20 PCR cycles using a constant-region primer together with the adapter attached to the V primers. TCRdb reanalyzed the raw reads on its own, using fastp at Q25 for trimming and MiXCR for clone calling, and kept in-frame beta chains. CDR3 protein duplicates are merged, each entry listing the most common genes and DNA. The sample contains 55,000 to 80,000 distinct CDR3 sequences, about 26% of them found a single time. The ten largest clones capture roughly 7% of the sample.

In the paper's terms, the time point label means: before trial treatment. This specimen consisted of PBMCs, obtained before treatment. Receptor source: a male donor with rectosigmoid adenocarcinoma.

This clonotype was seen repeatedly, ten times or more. CDR3 nucleotides: TGTGCCACCAGTTACGGCGGGGGTATCACAGATACGCAGTATTTT. It translates to CATSYGGGITDTQYF. V and J are TRBV24-1 and TRBJ2-3; TRBD2 aligns across 7 bases. Germline CDR1 is KGHDR and CDR2 is SFDVKD. The CDR3 length is 15 residues. V was pared by 6 bases and J by 2 bases, with 7 bases of the junction left unmatched.

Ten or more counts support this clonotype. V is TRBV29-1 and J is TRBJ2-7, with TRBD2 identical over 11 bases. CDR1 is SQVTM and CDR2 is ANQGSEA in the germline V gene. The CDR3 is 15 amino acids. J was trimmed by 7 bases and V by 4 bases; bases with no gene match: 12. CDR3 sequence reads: CSVGLAGGPYGEQYF. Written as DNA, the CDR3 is TGCAGCGTTGGTCTAGCGGGAGGACCCTATGGGGAGCAGTACTTC.

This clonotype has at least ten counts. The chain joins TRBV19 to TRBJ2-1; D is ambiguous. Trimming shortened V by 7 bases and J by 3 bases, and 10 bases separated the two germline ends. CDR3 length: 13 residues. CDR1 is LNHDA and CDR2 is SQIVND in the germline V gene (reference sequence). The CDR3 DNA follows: TGTGCCAGTATGAGACCGTTCTACAATGAGCAGTTCTTC. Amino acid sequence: CASMRPFYNEQFF.

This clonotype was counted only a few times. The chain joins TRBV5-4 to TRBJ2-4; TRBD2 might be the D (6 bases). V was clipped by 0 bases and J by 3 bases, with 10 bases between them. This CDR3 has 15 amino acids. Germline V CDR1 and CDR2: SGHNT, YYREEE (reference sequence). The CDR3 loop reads CASSLGGVNKNIQYF. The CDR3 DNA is TGTGCCAGCAGCTTGGGGGGGGTCAACAAAAACATTCAGTACTTC.

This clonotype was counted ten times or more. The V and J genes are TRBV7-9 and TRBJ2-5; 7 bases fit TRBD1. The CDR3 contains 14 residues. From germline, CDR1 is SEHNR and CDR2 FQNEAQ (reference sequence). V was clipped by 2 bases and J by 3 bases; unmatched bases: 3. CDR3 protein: CASSLHTGEETQYF. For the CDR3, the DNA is TGTGCCAGCAGCTTACATACAGGGGAAGAGACCCAGTACTTC.

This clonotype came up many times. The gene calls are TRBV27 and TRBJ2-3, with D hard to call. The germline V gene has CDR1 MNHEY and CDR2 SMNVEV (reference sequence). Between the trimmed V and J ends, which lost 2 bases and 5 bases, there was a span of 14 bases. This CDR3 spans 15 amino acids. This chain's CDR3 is CASSLVLAGLDTQYF. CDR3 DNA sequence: TGTGCCAGCAGTTTAGTTTTAGCTGGGCTAGATACGCAGTATTTT.

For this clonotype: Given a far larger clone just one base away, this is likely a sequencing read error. Here the CDR3 reads CASRPFSQRYEQYF. The CDR3 DNA is TGTGCCAGCAGACCCTTCTCGCAAAGGTACGAGCAGTACTTC. The genes are TRBV5-3 and TRBJ2-7; D is unclear. TRBV5-3 carries the ORF label, with uncertain function. The V end lost 8 bases, the J end lost 4 bases, and 19 bases lay between the germline ends. This CDR3 comprises 14 residues.

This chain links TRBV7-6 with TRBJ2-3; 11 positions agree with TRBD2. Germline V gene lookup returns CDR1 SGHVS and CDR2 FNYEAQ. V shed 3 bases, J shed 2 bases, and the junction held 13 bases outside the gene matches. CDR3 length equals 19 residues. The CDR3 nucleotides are TGTGCCAGCAGCTTGGGGCCGGGACTAGCGGAGAAAATCACAGATACGCAGTATTTT. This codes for CASSLGPGLAEKITDTQYF.

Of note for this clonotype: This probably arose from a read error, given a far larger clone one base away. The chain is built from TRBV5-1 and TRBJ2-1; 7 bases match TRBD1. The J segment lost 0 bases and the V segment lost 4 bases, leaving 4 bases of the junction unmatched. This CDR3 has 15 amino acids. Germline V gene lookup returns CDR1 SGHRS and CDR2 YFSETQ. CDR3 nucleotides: TGCGCCAGCAGCCGGGGACAGAGCTCCTACAATGAGCAGTTCTTC. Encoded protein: CASSRGQSSYNEQFF.

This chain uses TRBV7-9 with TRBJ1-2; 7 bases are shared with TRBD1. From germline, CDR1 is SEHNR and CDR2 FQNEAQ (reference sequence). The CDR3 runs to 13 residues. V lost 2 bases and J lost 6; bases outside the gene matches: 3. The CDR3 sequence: CASSLRQGHGYTF. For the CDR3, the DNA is TGTGCCAGCAGCTTAAGACAGGGCCATGGCTACACCTTC.

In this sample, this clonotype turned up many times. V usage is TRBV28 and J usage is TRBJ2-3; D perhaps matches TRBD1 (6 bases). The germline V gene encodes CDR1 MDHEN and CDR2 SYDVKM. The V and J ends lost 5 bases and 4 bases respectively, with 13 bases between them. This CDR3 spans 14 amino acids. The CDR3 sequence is CASSKLTGPDTQYF. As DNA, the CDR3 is TGTGCCAGCAGTAAATTAACAGGGCCAGATACGCAGTATTTT.

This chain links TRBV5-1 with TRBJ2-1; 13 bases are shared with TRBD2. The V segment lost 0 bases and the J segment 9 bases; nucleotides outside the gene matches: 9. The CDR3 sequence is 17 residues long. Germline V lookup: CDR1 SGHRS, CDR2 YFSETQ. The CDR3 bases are TGCGCCAGCAGCTTGGGGCGGACTAGCGGGAGTAAAAGTGAGCAGTTCTTC. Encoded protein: CASSLGRTSGSKSEQFF.

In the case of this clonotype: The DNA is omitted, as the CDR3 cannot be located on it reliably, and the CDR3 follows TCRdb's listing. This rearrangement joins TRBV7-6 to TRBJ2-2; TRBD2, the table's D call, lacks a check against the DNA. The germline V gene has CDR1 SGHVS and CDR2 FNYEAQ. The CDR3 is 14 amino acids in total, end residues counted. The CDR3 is CASSLDAGGELFFF.

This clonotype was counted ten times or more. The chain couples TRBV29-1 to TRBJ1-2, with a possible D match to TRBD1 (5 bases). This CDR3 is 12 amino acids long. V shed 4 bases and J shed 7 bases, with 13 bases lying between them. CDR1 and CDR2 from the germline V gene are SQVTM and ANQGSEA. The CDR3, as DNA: TGCAGCGTTGTTACGGGGGATCGTGGCTACACCTTC. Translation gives CSVVTGDRGYTF. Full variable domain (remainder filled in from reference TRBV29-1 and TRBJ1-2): SAVISQKPSRDICQRGTSLTIQCQVDSQVTMMFWYRQQPGQSLTLIATANQGSEATYESGFVIDKFPISRPNLTFSTLTVSNMSPEDSSIYLCSVVTGDRGYTFGSGTRLTVV.

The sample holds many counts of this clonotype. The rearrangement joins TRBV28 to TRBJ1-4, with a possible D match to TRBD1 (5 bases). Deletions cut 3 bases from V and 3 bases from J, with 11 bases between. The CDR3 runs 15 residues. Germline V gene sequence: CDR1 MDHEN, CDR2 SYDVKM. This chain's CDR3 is CASSLGTRPNEKLFF. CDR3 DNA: TGTGCCAGCAGTTTGGGGACCCGACCTAATGAAAAACTGTTTTTT.

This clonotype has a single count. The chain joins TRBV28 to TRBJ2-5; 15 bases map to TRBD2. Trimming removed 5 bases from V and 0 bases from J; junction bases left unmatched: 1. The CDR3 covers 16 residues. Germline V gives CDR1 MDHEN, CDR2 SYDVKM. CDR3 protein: CASSGLAGGYQETQYF. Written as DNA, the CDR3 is TGTGCCAGCAGTGGACTAGCGGGGGGGTACCAAGAGACCCAGTACTTC.

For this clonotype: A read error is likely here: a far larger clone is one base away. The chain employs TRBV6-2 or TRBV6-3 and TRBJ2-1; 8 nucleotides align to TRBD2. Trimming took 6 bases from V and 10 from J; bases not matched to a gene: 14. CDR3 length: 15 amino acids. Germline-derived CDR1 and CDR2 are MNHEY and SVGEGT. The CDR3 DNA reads TGTGCCAGCAGCCCTGAACGCGGGAGGAGCTACGAGCAGTTCTTC. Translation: CASSPERGRSYEQFF.

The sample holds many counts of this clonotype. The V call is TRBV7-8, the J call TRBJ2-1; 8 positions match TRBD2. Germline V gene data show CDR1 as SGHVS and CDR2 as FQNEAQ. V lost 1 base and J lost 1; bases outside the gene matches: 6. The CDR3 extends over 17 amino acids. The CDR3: CASSLGGSGASYNEQFF. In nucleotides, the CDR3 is TGTGCCAGCAGCTTAGGAGGTAGCGGGGCGTCCTACAATGAGCAGTTCTTC.

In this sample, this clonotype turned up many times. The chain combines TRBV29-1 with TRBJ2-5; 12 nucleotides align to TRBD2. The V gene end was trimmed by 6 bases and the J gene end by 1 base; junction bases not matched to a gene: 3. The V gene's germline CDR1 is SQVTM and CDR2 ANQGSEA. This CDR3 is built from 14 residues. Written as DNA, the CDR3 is TGCAGCGTAGGACTAGCGGGGCGCCAAGAGACCCAGTACTTC. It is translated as CSVGLAGRQETQYF.

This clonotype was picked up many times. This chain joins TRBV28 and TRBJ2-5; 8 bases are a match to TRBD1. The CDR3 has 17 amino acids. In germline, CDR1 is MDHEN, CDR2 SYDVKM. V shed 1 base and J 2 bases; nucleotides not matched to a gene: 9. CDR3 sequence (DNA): TGTGCCAGCAGTTTATTGGGCAGGGGGCCTGGGCAAGAGACCCAGTACTTC. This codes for CASSLLGRGPGQETQYF.

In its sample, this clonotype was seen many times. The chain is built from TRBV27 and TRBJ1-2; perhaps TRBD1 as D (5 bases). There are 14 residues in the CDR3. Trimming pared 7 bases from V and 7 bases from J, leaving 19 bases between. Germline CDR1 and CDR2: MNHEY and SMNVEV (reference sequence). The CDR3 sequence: CASKFPGSQVGYTF. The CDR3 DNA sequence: TGTGCCAGCAAATTTCCAGGGTCCCAGGTTGGCTACACCTTC.

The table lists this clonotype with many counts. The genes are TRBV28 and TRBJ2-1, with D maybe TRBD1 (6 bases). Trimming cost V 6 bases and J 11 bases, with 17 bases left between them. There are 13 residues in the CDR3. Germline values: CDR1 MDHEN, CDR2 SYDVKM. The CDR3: CASSLNRVSQQFF. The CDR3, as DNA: TGTGCCAGCAGCCTAAACAGGGTGTCCCAGCAGTTCTTC.

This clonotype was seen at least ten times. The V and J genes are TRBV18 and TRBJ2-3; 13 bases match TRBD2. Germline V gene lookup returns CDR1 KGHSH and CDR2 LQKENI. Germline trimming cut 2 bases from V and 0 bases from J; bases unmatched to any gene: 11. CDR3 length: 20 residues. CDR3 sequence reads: CASSPKPETSGGTSTDTQYF. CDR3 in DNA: TGTGCCAGCTCACCAAAACCCGAGACTAGCGGGGGGACTAGCACAGATACGCAGTATTTT.

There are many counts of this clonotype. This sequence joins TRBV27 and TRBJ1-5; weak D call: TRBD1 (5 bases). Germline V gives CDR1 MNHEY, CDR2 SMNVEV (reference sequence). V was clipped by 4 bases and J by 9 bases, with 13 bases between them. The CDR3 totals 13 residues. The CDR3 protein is CASSSRVSRPQHF. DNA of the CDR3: TGTGCCAGCAGTTCCAGGGTCTCCCGGCCCCAGCATTTT.